Shown below are 21 T cell receptor beta chains from a single sample sequenced in a study of CD8 T cells in ankylosing spondylitis. Study conclusions and caveats: The study identified a TCR beta motif of under ten highly homologous variants that appeared characteristic of ankylosing spondylitis blood.

Their target antigens are unknown. In TCRdb, the 5' RACE reads were re-called with MiXCR into one record per CDR3 protein. The data hold 390,000 or so distinct CDR3 sequences, with 20% to 25% observed a single time. The sequenced sample consisted of blood, either unsorted or a sorted T cell fraction (not recorded which). The receptors were gathered from a male donor with ankylosing spondylitis.

As regards this clonotype: A read error may account for a junction end that differs from germline. CDR3 in amino acids: CASSVRYYDEQFF. In DNA form, the CDR3 reads TGTGCCAGCAGTGTTAGGTACTACGATGAGCAGTTCTTC. This chain uses TRBV2 with TRBJ2-1, with no clear D. The CDR3 consists of 13 residues. From germline, CDR1 is SNHLY and CDR2 FYNNEI.

This clonotype was counted once. The V and J genes are TRBV4-1 and TRBJ2-1; D is undetermined. There are 14 residues in the CDR3. Trimming cost V 4 bases and J 7 bases, with 14 bases left between them. Germline CDR1 MGHRA, CDR2 YSYEKL. CDR3 bases: TGCGCCAGCAGCCGAGATCTTCTCAGAAATGAGCAGTTCTTC. Its protein product is CASSRDLLRNEQFF.

V is TRBV6-1 and J is TRBJ2-1, with 7 bases that match TRBD2. CDR3 length equals 14 residues. CDR1 and CDR2 from the germline V gene are MNHNS and SASEGT. Trimming removed 6 bases from V and 7 bases from J; junction bases left unmatched: 9. In DNA form, the CDR3 reads TGTGCCAGCAGCCCCTGGCGGGAGCGGAATGAGCAGTTCTTC. Amino acids: CASSPWRERNEQFF.

The V gene is TRBV14, the J gene TRBJ2-2; D gene unclear. CDR3 length: 16 residues. The V and J ends lost 3 bases and 1 base respectively, with 12 bases between them. Germline loops: CDR1 SGHDN, CDR2 FVKESK. The CDR3 protein is CASSQLQLLNTGELFF. In nucleotides, the CDR3 is TGTGCCAGCAGCCAGCTGCAACTACTGAACACCGGGGAGCTGTTTTTT.

This clonotype was picked up a small number of times. The rearrangement joins TRBV4-1 to TRBJ2-5, with D maybe TRBD1 (5 bases). This CDR3 region has 13 residues. V was clipped by 3 bases and J by 3 bases, with 8 bases between them. CDR1 is MGHRA, CDR2 YSYEKL, per germline. CDR3 in amino acids: CASSQGPKETQYF. For the CDR3, the DNA is TGCGCCAGCAGCCAGGGGCCAAAAGAGACCCAGTACTTC.

This clonotype was found a few times. The chain carries TRBV20-1 and TRBJ2-3; D possibly corresponds to TRBD1 (5 bases). The CDR3 consists of 13 residues. V was pared by 5 bases and J by 1 base, with 10 bases between. Germline V lookup: CDR1 DFQATT, CDR2 SNEGSKA (reference sequence). The CDR3 is CSAAETGTDTQYF. The CDR3, as DNA: TGCAGTGCTGCTGAGACAGGCACAGATACGCAGTATTTT.

This clonotype was detected only a few times. The chain combines TRBV5-1 with TRBJ2-5; 8 bases align to TRBD1. The V gene's germline CDR1 is SGHRS and CDR2 YFSETQ. V was pared by 0 bases and J by 3 bases, with 10 bases of the junction left unmatched. CDR3 size: 17 residues. The CDR3 loop reads CASSLGRDRRVEETQYF. CDR3 nucleotide sequence: TGCGCCAGCAGCTTGGGTCGGGACAGGCGGGTCGAAGAGACCCAGTACTTC.

The chain is built from TRBV2 and TRBJ2-7; 7 positions agree with TRBD2. The CDR3 sequence is 13 residues long. CDR1 and CDR2 from the germline V gene are SNHLY and FYNNEI. V was pared by 8 bases and J by 2 bases, with 6 bases of the junction left unmatched. CDR3 in amino acids: CASLAGATYEQYF. In DNA form, the CDR3 reads TGTGCCAGCCTTGCGGGAGCCACCTACGAGCAGTACTTC.

The chain combines TRBV29-1 with TRBJ2-7; 8 bases line up with TRBD2. The CDR3 loop spans 13 amino acids. V was clipped by 2 bases and J by 2 bases; unmatched bases: 2. From germline, CDR1 is SQVTM and CDR2 ANQGSEA. The CDR3, as DNA: TGCAGCGTTGAATTAGCGGGACCCTACGAGCAGTACTTC. It encodes CSVELAGPYEQYF.

The chain employs TRBV7-2 and TRBJ2-7; D ambiguous. CDR3 size: 14 residues. Trimming removed 1 base at V and 0 bases at J, with 7 bases between. Germline CDR1 is SGHTA and CDR2 is FQGNSA. Here the CDR3 DNA reads TGTGCCAGCAGCTTAGTTTTCCGCTCCTACGAGCAGTACTTC. Translating gives CASSLVFRSYEQYF.

In its sample, this clonotype was seen a few times. The chain has TRBV5-1 and TRBJ2-3; 14 bases are a match to TRBD2. This CDR3 spans 20 amino acids. Germline loops: CDR1 SGHRS, CDR2 YFSETQ. The V segment lost 0 bases and the J segment 0 bases; nucleotides outside the gene matches: 9. CDR3 region: CASSLVPFRTSGRSTDTQYF. Here the CDR3 DNA reads TGCGCCAGCAGCTTGGTCCCCTTCCGGACTAGCGGGAGGAGCACAGATACGCAGTATTTT.

The chain recombines TRBV28 with TRBJ2-7, with D possibly being TRBD1 (5 bases). The germline V and J ends were trimmed by 7 bases and 2 bases, with 9 bases remaining between them. This CDR3 has 12 amino acids. Germline V gene data show CDR1 as MDHEN and CDR2 as SYDVKM. Here the CDR3 DNA reads TGTGCCAGCAACCAGGGCCCCTACGAGCAGTACTTC. It specifies CASNQGPYEQYF.

The chain couples TRBV4-1 to TRBJ1-4; weak D call: TRBD1 (5 bases). The V gene's germline CDR1 is MGHRA and CDR2 YSYEKL. This CDR3 has 16 residues. The ends were cut back, 1 base at V and 8 bases at J, with 17 bases in the middle. The CDR3 loop reads CASSQGGGTLGEKLFF. CDR3 DNA sequence: TGCGCCAGCAGCCAAGGGGGCGGGACGCTTGGAGAAAAACTGTTTTTT.

The genes are TRBV15 and TRBJ2-1; 8 positions match TRBD2. V shed 5 bases, J shed 5 bases, and the junction held 5 bases outside the gene matches. The CDR3 sequence is 14 residues long. Germline CDR1 is LNHNV and CDR2 is YYDKDF (reference sequence). The CDR3 loop is CATSDLAGHNEQFF. In DNA form, the CDR3 reads TGTGCCACCAGCGATCTAGCGGGCCACAATGAGCAGTTCTTC.

This sequence joins TRBV18 and TRBJ1-5; 9 positions match TRBD1. Germline V CDR1 and CDR2: KGHSH, LQKENI. The CDR3 is made up of 16 amino acids. The V and J ends lost 3 bases and 4 bases, in that order; junction bases with no gene match: 7. DNA for the CDR3: TGTGCCAGCTCACCGGGCCGGGACAGGGTGAATCAGCCCCAGCATTTT. This gives the protein CASSPGRDRVNQPQHF.

This clonotype appeared a few times. V usage is TRBV20-1 and J usage is TRBJ2-1; 9 positions agree with TRBD2. CDR3 length equals 14 residues. With 5 bases clipped from V and 3 bases from J, the junction kept 5 bases outside the gene matches. Germline lookup yields CDR1 DFQATT and CDR2 SNEGSKA (reference sequence). CDR3 loop: CSAAVAGDYNEQFF. The CDR3 nucleotides read TGCAGTGCTGCAGTAGCGGGAGACTACAATGAGCAGTTCTTC.

Only a few counts were recorded for this clonotype. V usage is TRBV6-5 and J usage is TRBJ1-1; 8 positions agree with TRBD1. The V segment lost 0 bases and the J segment 5 bases; nucleotides outside the gene matches: 8. The germline CDR1 and CDR2 sequences are MNHEY and SVGAGI. This CDR3 comprises 16 residues. In nucleotides, the CDR3 is TGTGCCAGCAGTTACTCGGCCCAGGGGGCGCTTACTGAAGCTTTCTTT. Amino acid sequence: CASSYSAQGALTEAFF.

V is TRBV28 and J is TRBJ2-2; tentatively, D is TRBD2 (6 bases). The CDR3 has 15 residues. The V end lost 4 bases, the J end lost 2 bases, and 11 bases lay between the germline ends. Per the germline V gene, CDR1 is MDHEN and CDR2 is SYDVKM. CDR3 bases: TGTGCCAGCAGTTCAGGACTACATAACACCGGGGAGCTGTTTTTT. It codes for CASSSGLHNTGELFF.

This clonotype was seen only a few times. The chain couples TRBV9 to TRBJ2-1; 7 nucleotides agree with TRBD1. The CDR3 spans 12 residues. CDR1 is SGDLS and CDR2 is YYNGEE in the germline V gene. V lost 4 bases, J lost 14 bases, and 9 bases stayed unmatched. CDR3 region: CASSPNDRVEFF. Written as DNA, the CDR3 is TGTGCCAGCAGCCCGAACGACAGGGTGGAGTTCTTC.

This clonotype was counted between two and nine times. The V gene is TRBV12-3 or TRBV12-4, the J gene TRBJ2-2; D possibly matches TRBD1 or TRBD2 (5 bases each). V was shortened by 3 bases and J by 3 bases, with 11 bases between the two germline ends. This CDR3 is built from 15 residues. The CDR3 DNA follows: TGTGCCAGCAGTTTCCGGGGCCCGGACACCGGGGAGCTGTTTTTT. Encoded protein: CASSFRGPDTGELFF.

There are a few counts of this clonotype. The chain employs TRBV20-1 and TRBJ1-2, with 7 bases lining up with TRBD1. The CDR3 totals 14 residues. Germline CDR1 and CDR2: DFQATT and SNEGSKA (reference sequence). The V segment lost 1 base and the J segment 7 bases; nucleotides outside the gene matches: 9. The CDR3 DNA reads as TGCAGTGCTAGAGGAGAAGGGGGCGTGGGTGGCTACACCTTC. Translating gives CSARGEGGVGGYTF.